This entry lists 22 T cell receptor beta chains sequenced from one sample in a study of blood T cell repertoires in COVID-19 (dated by TCRdb to about 2020). Library preparation used the immunoSEQ multiplex PCR assay. Here the immuneACCESS table is served through TCRdb, limited to in-frame sequences with V and J called. Missing clones are a known gap in these copies; in checked studies unresolved V genes cover under half, and the rest lacks a known reason. For this sample the table gives 75,000 to 100,000 clones, of which over 75% were detected only once. About 7% of the sample is held by the ten biggest clonotypes. What was sequenced was peripheral blood. The receptor set was obtained from an older man with acute or convalescent COVID-19.

The sample holds one count of this clone. V gene TRBV6-2 or TRBV6-3 combines with J gene TRBJ1-1, with no clear D. The CDR3 spans 14 residues. The V and J ends lost 2 bases and 3 bases respectively, with 10 bases between them. The germline V gene has CDR1 MNHEY and CDR2 SVGEGT. This chain's CDR3 is CASSYSGPYTEAFF. CDR3 nucleotides: TGTGCCAGCAGTTACAGCGGCCCGTACACTGAAGCTTTCTTT.

The chain employs TRBV4-3 and TRBJ2-3, with TRBD2 matching 7 bases. The ends lost 0 bases at V and 7 bases at J; junction bases unmatched: 7. The germline CDR1 and CDR2 sequences are LGHNA and YSLEER. The CDR3 is made up of 15 amino acids. In DNA, the CDR3 is TGCGCCAGCAGCCAAGATAGGGGCGGGGGAAATACGCAGTATTTT. Translation gives CASSQDRGGGNTQYF.

The chain couples TRBV24-1 to TRBJ2-4, with D perhaps matching TRBD2 (5 bases). Trimming pared 8 bases from V and 0 bases from J, leaving 19 bases between. The CDR3 consists of 17 residues. The germline V gene encodes CDR1 KGHDR and CDR2 SFDVKD. The CDR3 protein is CATTPLGVRLAKNIQYF. Here the CDR3 DNA reads TGTGCCACCACTCCTCTCGGGGTCCGTTTAGCCAAAAACATTCAGTACTTC.

V gene TRBV18 combines with J gene TRBJ2-7, with 8 bases fitting TRBD2. CDR3 length equals 14 residues. Losses at the gene ends were 3 bases for V and 3 bases for J; bases not matched to a gene: 4. Per germline, CDR1 KGHSH and CDR2 LQKENI. The CDR3 loop is CASSPGTRGYEQYF. CDR3 nucleotide sequence: TGTGCCAGCTCACCCGGGACTAGGGGCTACGAGCAGTACTTC.

The CDR3 reads CASSRPTSGVGGELFF. The CDR3 DNA is TGTGCCAGCAGTCGACCTACTAGCGGGGTAGGCGGGGAGCTGTTTTTT. The genes are TRBV6-2 or TRBV6-3 and TRBJ2-2, with TRBD2 identical over 10 bases. CDR1 and CDR2 (germline): MNHEY, SVGEGT. The V segment lost 5 bases and the J segment 7 bases; nucleotides outside the gene matches: 10. This CDR3 has 16 amino acids.

The chain recombines TRBV19 with TRBJ2-1, with a possible D match to TRBD2 (6 bases). V dropped 8 bases and J dropped 0 bases, with 8 bases sitting between them. The germline V gene encodes CDR1 LNHDA and CDR2 SQIVND (reference sequence). The CDR3 covers 13 residues. The CDR3 coding sequence is TGTGCCAGTCGCGGGGACTCCTACAATGAGCAGTTCTTC. Translating it yields CASRGDSYNEQFF.

The rearrangement joins TRBV5-1 to TRBJ2-7, with 7 bases that match TRBD2. Germline V gene data show CDR1 as SGHRS and CDR2 as YFSETQ. The CDR3 sequence is 17 residues long. With V trimmed by 6 bases and J by 3 bases, 18 bases remained unmatched. The CDR3 region has the DNA TGCGCCAGCAAAACTTTGGGTTCAGGCCTAGCGGACTACGAGCAGTACTTC. It encodes CASKTLGSGLADYEQYF.

This clone was seen a handful of times. The J gene is TRBJ2-2, the V gene TRBV19; 9 bases map to TRBD1. CDR1 LNHDA and CDR2 SQIVND come from the germline V gene (reference sequence). V lost 7 bases and J lost 5; bases outside the gene matches: 11. The CDR3 has 16 amino acids. CDR3 amino acids: CASKTGQGMRTGELFF. CDR3 in DNA: TGTGCCAGTAAAACCGGACAGGGGATGAGGACCGGGGAGCTGTTTTTT.

The chain employs TRBV3-1 (or the pseudogene TRBV3-2) and TRBJ2-2; D remains ambiguous. Germline-derived CDR1 and CDR2 are LGHDT and YNNKEL (reference sequence). The V gene lost 1 base and the J gene lost 2 bases, with 8 bases spanning the gap. The CDR3 sequence is 15 residues long. In DNA form, the CDR3 reads TGTGCCAGCAGCCAAGTACTACTCAACACCGGGGAGCTGTTTTTT. It yields the protein CASSQVLLNTGELFF.

The V and J genes are TRBV2 and TRBJ1-5; 8 bases map to TRBD1. The CDR3 contains 16 residues. Trimming at V came to 7 bases and at J to 2 bases, leaving 10 bases not matched to a gene. Per germline, CDR1 SNHLY and CDR2 FYNNEI. The CDR3 region is CASTWTGKGGNQPQHF. The CDR3 bases are TGTGCCAGCACCTGGACAGGGAAAGGCGGCAATCAGCCCCAGCATTTT.

The genes are TRBV28 and TRBJ1-2; 7 bases map to TRBD1. The V gene end was trimmed by 2 bases and the J gene end by 5 bases; junction bases not matched to a gene: 5. Looked up from germline, CDR1 is MDHEN and CDR2 is SYDVKM. The length of the CDR3 is 14 residues. CDR3 residues: CASSLRPGQYGYTF. The CDR3 DNA is TGTGCCAGCAGTTTAAGGCCGGGACAGTATGGCTACACCTTC.

The chain combines TRBV4-1 with TRBJ2-1, with D possibly TRBD1 on 5 matching bases. Germline CDR1 and CDR2: MGHRA and YSYEKL. The CDR3 loop spans 15 amino acids. Between the trimmed V and J ends, which lost 7 bases and 0 bases, there was a span of 13 bases. CDR3: CASNLQGNSYNEQFF. Here the CDR3 DNA reads TGCGCCAGCAACTTGCAGGGAAACTCCTACAATGAGCAGTTCTTC.

The rearrangement joins TRBV28 to TRBJ2-7; 10 positions agree with TRBD1. After removal of 5 bases from V and 5 bases from J, the junction contained 9 bases not matched to a gene. CDR1 MDHEN and CDR2 SYDVKM come from the germline V gene. This CDR3 is 15 amino acids long. The CDR3 region is CASSEPGQGINEQYF. The CDR3 coding sequence is TGTGCCAGCAGTGAACCGGGACAGGGGATTAACGAGCAGTACTTC.

In its sample, this clone was seen a few times. The V gene is TRBV4-3, the J gene TRBJ1-4; possibly TRBD1 for D (5 bases). The CDR3 has 15 residues. Trimming pared 1 base from V and 8 bases from J, leaving 14 bases between. Per germline, CDR1 LGHNA and CDR2 YSLEER. The CDR3 loop is CASSQGQGGWEKLFF. CDR3 sequence (DNA): TGCGCCAGCAGCCAAGGGCAGGGTGGTTGGGAAAAACTGTTTTTT.

The rearrangement uses TRBV10-3 and TRBJ2-1; 7 nucleotides align to TRBD2. The CDR3 is 11 residues long. Germline values: CDR1 ENHRY, CDR2 SYGVKD. With 7 bases clipped from V and 6 bases from J, the junction kept 0 bases outside the gene matches. The CDR3 coding sequence is TGTGCCATCACTAGCGGCAATGAGCAGTTCTTC. Amino acid sequence: CAITSGNEQFF.

The chain links TRBV18 to TRBJ1-3; D not resolved. The CDR3 runs to 17 residues. Germline V gene sequence: CDR1 KGHSH, CDR2 LQKENI. V was trimmed by 1 base and J by 1 base, leaving 14 bases between them. CDR3 amino acids: CASSPLETSASGNTIYF. In nucleotides, the CDR3 is TGTGCCAGCTCACCACTAGAGACTAGCGCGTCTGGAAACACCATATATTTT.

The J gene is TRBJ1-2, the V gene TRBV5-6; a possible D gene is TRBD1 (6 bases). This CDR3 contains 16 residues. Trimming left V 4 bases short and J 4 bases short, with 20 bases between. The germline V gene encodes CDR1 SGHDT and CDR2 YYEEEE. Here the CDR3 DNA reads TGTGCCAGCAGCCCCTCAGGGGCGCATCGCTTCTATGGCTACACCTTC. This translates into CASSPSGAHRFYGYTF.

The CDR3: CASSSGDLEAFF. The CDR3 DNA follows: TGTGCCAGCAGTTCGGGGGACCTTGAAGCTTTCTTT. V usage is TRBV28 and J usage is TRBJ1-1; TRBD1 might be the D (5 bases). Germline V gene lookup returns CDR1 MDHEN and CDR2 SYDVKM. V was clipped by 4 bases and J by 7 bases, with 10 bases between them. The CDR3 sequence is 12 residues long. Full variable domain (remainder filled in from reference TRBV28 and TRBJ1-1): DVKVTQSSRYLVKRTGEKVFLECVQDMDHENMFWYRQDPGLGLRLIYFSYDVKMKEKGDIPEGYSVSREKKERFSLILESASTNQTSMYLCASSSGDLEAFFGQGTRLTVV.

This clone has only a few counts. J is TRBJ1-6 and V is TRBV3-1 (or the pseudogene TRBV3-2); the match to TRBD1 covers 7 bases. With 3 bases clipped from V and 0 bases from J, the junction kept 2 bases outside the gene matches. CDR3 length: 16 amino acids. Per germline, CDR1 LGHDT and CDR2 YNNKEL (reference sequence). CDR3 loop: CASSQTGTSYNSPLHF. CDR3 DNA sequence: TGTGCCAGCAGCCAGACAGGGACCTCCTATAATTCACCCCTCCACTTT.

This chain uses TRBV28 with TRBJ1-5; TRBD1 matches at 8 bases. The CDR3 spans 14 residues. The V segment lost 5 bases and the J segment 7 bases; nucleotides outside the gene matches: 7. CDR1 and CDR2 (germline): MDHEN, SYDVKM. Here the CDR3 reads CASSPDRVYQPQHF. The CDR3 nucleotides read TGTGCCAGCAGTCCGGACAGGGTGTACCAGCCCCAGCATTTT.

The chain recombines TRBV6-4 with TRBJ2-7; 7 positions agree with TRBD1. The CDR3 is 15 amino acids. Trimming at V came to 6 bases and at J to 4 bases, leaving 12 bases not matched to a gene. CDR1 is MRHNA, CDR2 SNTAGT, per germline. CDR3 region: CASSVNRGPPYEQYF. The CDR3 DNA sequence: TGTGCCAGCAGCGTAAACAGGGGACCCCCATACGAGCAGTACTTC.

The CDR3 DNA sequence: TGTGCCACCAGCAGGAACCTCGGGGATGAGCAGTTCTTC. Protein product: CATSRNLGDEQFF. The chain carries TRBV15 and TRBJ2-1, with TRBD2 as a possible D gene (5 bases). Germline CDR1 LNHNV, CDR2 YYDKDF (reference sequence). Trimming removed 3 bases from V and 8 bases from J, with 11 bases in between. This CDR3 comprises 13 residues.